The 5 T cell receptor beta chains in this list originate from one sample, sequenced in a study of Tregs in tolerant kidney transplant recipients. The table came from immunoSEQ multiplex PCR; TCRdb's copy has only in-frame clones and leaves some out. The sample holds 75,000 to 95,000 clones, around nine tenths seen once. The specimen sequenced was CD8+ T cells from blood. The source of these receptors is a human donor in good health.

This sequence joins TRBV30 and TRBJ2-7, with D maybe TRBD2 (6 bases). The CDR3 consists of 11 residues. The germline V gene has CDR1 GTSNPN and CDR2 SVGIG (reference sequence). Trimming cost V 5 bases and J 9 bases, with 14 bases left between them. The CDR3 nucleotides are TGTGCCTGGGGGGCGGGGTCAATGCAGTACTTC. Translated: CAWGAGSMQYF. Looking up the rest from reference TRBV30 and TRBJ2-7 gives the full variable domain: SQTIHQWPATLVQPVGSPLSLECTVEGTSNPNLYWYRQAAGRGLQLLFYSVGIGQISSEVPQNLSASRPQDRQFILSSKKLLLSDSGFYLCAWGAGSMQYFGPGTRLTVT.

The chain recombines TRBV19 with TRBJ1-5; perhaps TRBD1 as D (5 bases). Trimming cost V 5 bases and J 6 bases, with 14 bases left between them. CDR1 is LNHDA, CDR2 SQIVND, per germline (reference sequence). CDR3 size: 14 residues. The CDR3 here is CASSVSGYSQPQHF. Written as DNA, the CDR3 is TGTGCCAGTAGTGTCTCAGGGTACAGTCAGCCCCAGCATTTT.

This chain connects TRBV10-3 to TRBJ2-7; TRBD2 matches 13 bases. Germline V gives CDR1 ENHRY, CDR2 SYGVKD. The CDR3 has 16 residues. The V gene end was trimmed by 2 bases and the J gene end by 2 bases; junction bases not matched to a gene: 3. CDR3 region: CAISEGLAGVTYEQYF. CDR3 sequence (DNA): TGTGCCATCAGTGAGGGACTAGCGGGGGTAACCTACGAGCAGTACTTC.

The J gene is TRBJ2-7, the V gene TRBV30; D is undetermined. Per germline, CDR1 GTSNPN and CDR2 SVGIG (reference sequence). The CDR3 consists of 11 residues. The V end was cut by 2 bases, the J end by 5 bases, with 7 bases between. CDR3 bases: TGTGCCTGGAGTATTACAAACGAGCAGTACTTC. It translates to CAWSITNEQYF.

This chain's CDR3 is CASSSGTGNEQYF. The CDR3 nucleotides are TGTGCCAGCAGCTCTGGGACAGGGAACGAGCAGTACTTC. V gene TRBV13 combines with J gene TRBJ2-5, with 9 positions matching TRBD1. The end of the DNA is better explained by TRBJ2-7, so the J call may be wrong. CDR1 PRHDT and CDR2 FYEKMQ come from the germline V gene (reference sequence). The CDR3 is 13 residues long.